Below, one T cell receptor beta chain is given with its context. This clonotype has just a few counts. Its antigen remains undetermined. Within one base of it there is no much larger clone, and no base qualities were kept. The entry originates in a study of post-analysis software for immune sequencing data (dated by TCRdb to the mid-2010s). The study in broad terms: Recorded disease courses included relapsing-remitting, secondary progressive and progressive-relapsing multiple sclerosis, with some patients lacking subtype annotation. The patient repertoires were compared against fewer than twelve previously published healthy control repertoires obtained from donors aged roughly 6 to 25 years. A subset of samples was prepared in parallel using single-end sample barcoding, then pooled and co-amplified after Illumina adapter ligation.

From its cysteine to its phenylalanine, the CDR3 spans 16 amino acids. Only the CDR3 DNA stays, 48 bases, in frame from base 1. V loses 0 bases, J loses 4 bases, and the germline ends lie 19 bases apart. CDR1 and CDR2 are drawn from the germline V gene: SQVTM, ANQGSEA. Library creation used PCR. Reads for this sample came from an Illumina HiSeq 2500. To reduce PCR and sequencing biases, unique molecular identifiers were built into the TCR beta cDNA libraries. Every 1 to 10 million input T cells yielded 500,000 or so cDNA molecules, meaning each molecule approximated one T cell. The same protocol used for the earlier healthy control dataset was applied to prepare and sequence the patient libraries. Samples belonging to the same batch were prepared together, multiplexed and sequenced on a shared HiSeq lane. Per the original workflow: MIGEC handled the raw barcoded reads, throwing out single-read molecular identifier groups before consensus assembly and CDR3 extraction. Clonotype tables were post-analysed with VDJtools, normalizing diversity by down-sampling all datasets to the smallest sample size. In repertoire overlap clustering, CDR3 amino acid sequences, but not nucleotide sequences, were matched to correct batch-related cross-sample contamination. Through fastp at Q25 and MiXCR, TCRdb rebuilt clones from the public reads, retaining in-frame beta chains. When rows share a CDR3 protein, they turn into one entry using the most common DNA and genes. It is TCRdb's table, rather than the study itself, that gives the V and J calls and clone size. The sample table holds approximately 690,000 distinct CDR3 sequences, of which roughly three fifths were seen once. The leading ten clones occupy 10% to 12% of the sample.

Broad study findings and their caveats: The multiple sclerosis patient group was slightly younger than the control group. About 5 TRBV segments, including TRBV5-6, TRBV5-1 and TRBV20-1, were significantly more frequent in patients than controls. Normalized Chao1 diversity was significantly lower in multiple sclerosis patients than controls, suggesting substantial peripheral T-cell clonal expansion. Direct clustering with F measure revealed strong co-clustering of samples prepared in the same batch, which led to a batch-effect correction.

To demonstrate the VDJtools post-analysis software, the study profiled TCR beta repertoires from the peripheral blood of about 13 young patients with multiple sclerosis. The patients with multiple sclerosis were children and adolescents between about 6 and 17 years of age. The rearranged segments are TRBV29-1 and TRBJ2-7; the D call is possibly TRBD1 or TRBD2, each sharing 9 bases. This TCR came from a girl aged 2-15 years with multiple sclerosis. Sequenced input: blood. The DNA sequence is as follows: TGCAGCGTTGAAGATCCGGCTAGCGGGACAGGGTACGAGCAGTACTTC. Its protein is CSVEDPASGTGYEQYF.